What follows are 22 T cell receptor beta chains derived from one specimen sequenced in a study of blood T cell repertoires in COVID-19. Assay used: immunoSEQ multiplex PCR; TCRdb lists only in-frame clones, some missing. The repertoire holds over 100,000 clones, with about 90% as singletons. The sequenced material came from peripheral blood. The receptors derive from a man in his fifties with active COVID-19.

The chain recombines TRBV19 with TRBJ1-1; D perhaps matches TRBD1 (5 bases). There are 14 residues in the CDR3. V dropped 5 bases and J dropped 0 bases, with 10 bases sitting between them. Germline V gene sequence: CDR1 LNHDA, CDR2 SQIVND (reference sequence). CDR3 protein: CASSLGGVNTEAFF. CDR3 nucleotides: TGTGCCAGTAGTCTCGGAGGGGTGAACACTGAAGCTTTCTTT.

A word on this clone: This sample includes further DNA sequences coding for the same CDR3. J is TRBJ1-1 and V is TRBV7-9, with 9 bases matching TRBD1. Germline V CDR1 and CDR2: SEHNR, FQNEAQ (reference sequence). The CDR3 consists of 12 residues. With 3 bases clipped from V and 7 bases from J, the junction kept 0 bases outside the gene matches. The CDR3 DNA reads TGTGCCAGCAGCTTGGGACAGGGTGAAGCTTTCTTT. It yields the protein CASSLGQGEAFF.

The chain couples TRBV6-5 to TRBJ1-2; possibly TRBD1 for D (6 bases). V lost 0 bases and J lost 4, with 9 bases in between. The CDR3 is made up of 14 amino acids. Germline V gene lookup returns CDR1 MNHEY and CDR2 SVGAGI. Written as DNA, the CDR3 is TGTGCCAGCAGTTACTCGCCAGGGGCCTATGGCTACACCTTC. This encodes CASSYSPGAYGYTF.

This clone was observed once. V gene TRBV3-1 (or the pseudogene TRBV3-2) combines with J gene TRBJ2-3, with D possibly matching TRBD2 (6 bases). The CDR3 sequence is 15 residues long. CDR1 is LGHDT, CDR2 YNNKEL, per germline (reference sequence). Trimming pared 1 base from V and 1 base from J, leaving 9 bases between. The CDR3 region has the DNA TGTGCCAGCAGCCAAGGACTAGGGGGCACAGATACGCAGTATTTT. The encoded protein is CASSQGLGGTDTQYF.

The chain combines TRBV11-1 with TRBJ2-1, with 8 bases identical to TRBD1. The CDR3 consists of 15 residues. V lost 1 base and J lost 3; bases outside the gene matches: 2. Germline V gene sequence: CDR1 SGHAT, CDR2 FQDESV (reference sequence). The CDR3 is CASSLDRGNYNEQFF. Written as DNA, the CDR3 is TGTGCCAGCAGCTTAGACAGGGGGAACTACAATGAGCAGTTCTTC.

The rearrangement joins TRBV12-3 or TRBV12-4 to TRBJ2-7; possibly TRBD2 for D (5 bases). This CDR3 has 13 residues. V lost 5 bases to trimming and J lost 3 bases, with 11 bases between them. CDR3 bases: TGTGCCAGCAGTCCGAGGGTTTACTACGAGCAGTACTTC. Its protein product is CASSPRVYYEQYF.

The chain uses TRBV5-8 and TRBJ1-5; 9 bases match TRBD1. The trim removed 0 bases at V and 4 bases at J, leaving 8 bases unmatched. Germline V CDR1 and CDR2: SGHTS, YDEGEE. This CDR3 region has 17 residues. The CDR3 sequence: CASSLGPGQGSNQPQHF. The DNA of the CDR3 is TGTGCCAGCAGCTTGGGGCCGGGACAGGGAAGTAATCAGCCCCAGCATTTT.

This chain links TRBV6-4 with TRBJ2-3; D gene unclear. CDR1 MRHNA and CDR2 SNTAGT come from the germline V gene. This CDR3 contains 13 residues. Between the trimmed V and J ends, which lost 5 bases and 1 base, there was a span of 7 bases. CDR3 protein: CASSSDGTDTQYF. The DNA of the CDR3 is TGTGCCAGCAGTAGCGACGGCACAGATACGCAGTATTTT.

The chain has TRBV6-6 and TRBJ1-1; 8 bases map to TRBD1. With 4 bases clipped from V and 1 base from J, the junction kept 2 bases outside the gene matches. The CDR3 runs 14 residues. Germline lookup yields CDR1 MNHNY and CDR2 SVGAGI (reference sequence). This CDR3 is CASSSTGGNTEAFF. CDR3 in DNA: TGTGCCAGCAGTTCCACAGGGGGGAACACTGAAGCTTTCTTT.

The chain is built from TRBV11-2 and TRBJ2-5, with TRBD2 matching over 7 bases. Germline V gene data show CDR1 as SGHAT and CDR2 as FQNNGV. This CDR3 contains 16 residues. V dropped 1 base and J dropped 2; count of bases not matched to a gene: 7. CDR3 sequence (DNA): TGTGCCAGCAGCTTAGCCCCCCGGACTAGTCAAGAGACCCAGTACTTC. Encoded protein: CASSLAPRTSQETQYF.

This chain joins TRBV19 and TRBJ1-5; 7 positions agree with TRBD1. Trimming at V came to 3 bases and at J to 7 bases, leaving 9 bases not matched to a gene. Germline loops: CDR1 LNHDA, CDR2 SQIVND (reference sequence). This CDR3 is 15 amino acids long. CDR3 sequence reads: CASSIRQGMGQPQHF. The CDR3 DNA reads TGTGCCAGTAGTATTCGACAGGGAATGGGACAGCCCCAGCATTTT.

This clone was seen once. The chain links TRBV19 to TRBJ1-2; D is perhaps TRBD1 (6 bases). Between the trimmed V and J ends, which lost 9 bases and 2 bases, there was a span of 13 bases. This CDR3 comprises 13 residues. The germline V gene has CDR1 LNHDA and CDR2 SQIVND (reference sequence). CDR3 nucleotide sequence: TGTGCCAGCCTCAGGGGCCCGAACTATGGCTACACCTTC. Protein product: CASLRGPNYGYTF. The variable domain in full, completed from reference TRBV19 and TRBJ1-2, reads DGGITQSPKYLFRKEGQNVTLSCEQNLNHDAMYWYRQDPGQGLRLIYYSQIVNDFQKGDIAEGYSVSREKKESFPLTVTSAQKNPTAFYLCASLRGPNYGYTFGSGTRLTVV.

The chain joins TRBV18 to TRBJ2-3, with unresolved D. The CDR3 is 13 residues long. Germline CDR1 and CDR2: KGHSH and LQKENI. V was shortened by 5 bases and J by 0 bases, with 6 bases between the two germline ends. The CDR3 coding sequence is TGTGCCAGCTCAGGAGTAAGCACAGATACGCAGTATTTT. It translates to CASSGVSTDTQYF.

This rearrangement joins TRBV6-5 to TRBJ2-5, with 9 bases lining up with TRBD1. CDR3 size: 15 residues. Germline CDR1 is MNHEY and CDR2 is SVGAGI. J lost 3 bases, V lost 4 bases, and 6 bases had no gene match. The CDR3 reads CASSLNRGREETQYF. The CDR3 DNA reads TGTGCCAGCAGTTTAAACAGGGGGCGAGAAGAGACCCAGTACTTC.

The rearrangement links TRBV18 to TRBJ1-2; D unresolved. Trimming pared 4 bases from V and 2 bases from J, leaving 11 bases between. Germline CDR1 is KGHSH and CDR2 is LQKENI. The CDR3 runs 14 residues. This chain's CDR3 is CASSLGGLNYGYTF. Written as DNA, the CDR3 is TGTGCCAGCTCACTGGGAGGGCTGAACTATGGCTACACCTTC.

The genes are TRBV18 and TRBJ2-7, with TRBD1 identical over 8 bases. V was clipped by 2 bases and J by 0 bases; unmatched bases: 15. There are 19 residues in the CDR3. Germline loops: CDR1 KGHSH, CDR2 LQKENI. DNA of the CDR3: TGTGCCAGCTCACCAGATGGGACAGGCTTCCTTGGGCCCTCCTACGAGCAGTACTTC. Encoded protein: CASSPDGTGFLGPSYEQYF.

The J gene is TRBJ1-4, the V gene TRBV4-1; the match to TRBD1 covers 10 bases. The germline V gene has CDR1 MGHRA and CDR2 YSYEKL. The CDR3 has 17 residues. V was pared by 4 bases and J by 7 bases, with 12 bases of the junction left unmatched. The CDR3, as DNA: TGCGCCAGCAGCCTTTGGGGGACAGGGGAATTGGGTGAAAAACTGTTTTTT. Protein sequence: CASSLWGTGELGEKLFF.

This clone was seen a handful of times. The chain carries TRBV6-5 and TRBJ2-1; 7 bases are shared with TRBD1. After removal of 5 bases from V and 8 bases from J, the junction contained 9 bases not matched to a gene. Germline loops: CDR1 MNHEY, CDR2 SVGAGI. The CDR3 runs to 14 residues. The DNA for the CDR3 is TGTGCCAGCAGTCGGACAGGACCCATGGATGAGCAGTTCTTC. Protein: CASSRTGPMDEQFF.

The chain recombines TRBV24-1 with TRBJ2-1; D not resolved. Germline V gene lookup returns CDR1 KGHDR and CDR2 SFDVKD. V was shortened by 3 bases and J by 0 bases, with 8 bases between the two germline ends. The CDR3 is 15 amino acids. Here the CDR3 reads CATSDRRSSYNEQFF. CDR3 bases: TGTGCCACCAGTGATAGGAGAAGCTCCTACAATGAGCAGTTCTTC.

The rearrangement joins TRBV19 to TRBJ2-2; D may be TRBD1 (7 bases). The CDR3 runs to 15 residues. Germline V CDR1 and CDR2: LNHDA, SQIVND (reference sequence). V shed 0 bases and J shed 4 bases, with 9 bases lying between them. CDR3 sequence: CASSIDRGVTGELFF. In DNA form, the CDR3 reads TGTGCCAGTAGTATAGACAGGGGGGTCACCGGGGAGCTGTTTTTT.

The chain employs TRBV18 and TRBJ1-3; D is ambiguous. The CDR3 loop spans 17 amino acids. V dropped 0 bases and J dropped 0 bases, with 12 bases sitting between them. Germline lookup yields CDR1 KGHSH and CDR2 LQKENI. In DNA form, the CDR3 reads TGTGCCAGCTCACCACCGACGATCGGGAGCTCTGGAAACACCATATATTTT. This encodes CASSPPTIGSSGNTIYF.

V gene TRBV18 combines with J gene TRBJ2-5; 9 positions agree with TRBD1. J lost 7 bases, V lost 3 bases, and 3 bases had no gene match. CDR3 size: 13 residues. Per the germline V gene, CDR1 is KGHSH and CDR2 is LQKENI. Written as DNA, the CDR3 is TGTGCCAGCTCACCGTGGGACAGGGCGACCCAGTACTTC. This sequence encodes CASSPWDRATQYF.